This TCR beta chain was captured in a study of siplizumab effects on memory and regulatory T cells. Regarding the study as a whole: Siplizumab gave mappable alloreactive CD4+ clones an average Treg-derived fraction of roughly 72%, against around 30% in controls. Apparently key alloresponse contributors, naive T cells also seemed more diverse than memory cells. A minor fraction of alloreactive clones, and no more, mapped to unstimulated subsets.

Concerning this clone: The antigen is unknown.

This CDR3 contains 15 residues. Germline assignment: CDR1 SGHNT and CDR2 YENEEA. Trimming removed 2 bases at V and 0 bases at J, with 10 bases between. TCR templates numbering 95,000 to 100,000 were assayed per sample. The table came from immunoSEQ multiplex PCR; TCRdb's copy has only in-frame clones and leaves some out. The sample holds over 85,000 clones; 94% are singletons and the top ten take approximately 0.3%. The sequence was collected from a human donor in good health. Sequenced material: non-Treg CD4+ T cells sorted from blood. The V call is TRBV11-3, the J call TRBJ2-5; D is unresolved. CDR3 sequence reads: CASSLRSWYQETQYF. CDR3 coding DNA: TGTGCCAGCAGCTTAAGAAGTTGGTACCAAGAGACCCAGTACTTC.